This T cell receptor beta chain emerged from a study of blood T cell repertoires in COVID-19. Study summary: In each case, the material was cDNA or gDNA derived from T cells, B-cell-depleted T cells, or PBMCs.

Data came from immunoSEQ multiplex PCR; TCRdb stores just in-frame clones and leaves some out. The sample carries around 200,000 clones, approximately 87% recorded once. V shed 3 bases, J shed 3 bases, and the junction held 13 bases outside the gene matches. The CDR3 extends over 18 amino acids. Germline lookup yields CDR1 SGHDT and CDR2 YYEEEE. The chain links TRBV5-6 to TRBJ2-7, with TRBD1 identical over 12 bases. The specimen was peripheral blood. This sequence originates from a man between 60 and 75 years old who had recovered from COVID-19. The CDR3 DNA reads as TGTGCCAGCAGCTCAGCCGGGACAGGGGGCCCCGTTAGCTACGAGCAGTACTTC. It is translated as CASSSAGTGGPVSYEQYF.